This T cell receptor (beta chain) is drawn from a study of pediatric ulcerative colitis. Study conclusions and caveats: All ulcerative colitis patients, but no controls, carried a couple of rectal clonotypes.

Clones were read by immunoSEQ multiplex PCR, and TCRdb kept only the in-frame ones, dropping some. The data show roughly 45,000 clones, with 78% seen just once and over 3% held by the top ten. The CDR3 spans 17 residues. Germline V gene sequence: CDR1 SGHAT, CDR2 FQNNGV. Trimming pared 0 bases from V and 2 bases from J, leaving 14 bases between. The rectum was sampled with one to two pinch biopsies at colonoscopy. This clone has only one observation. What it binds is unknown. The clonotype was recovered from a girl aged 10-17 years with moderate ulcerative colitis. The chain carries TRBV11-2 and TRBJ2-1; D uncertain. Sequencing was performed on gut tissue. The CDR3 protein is CASSLDMSLGAYNEQFF. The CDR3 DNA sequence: TGTGCCAGCAGCTTAGATATGTCCCTAGGAGCCTACAATGAGCAGTTCTTC.